This T cell receptor (beta chain) was obtained from a study of blood T cell repertoires in COVID-19. About the research overall: Sites in the United States, Italy and Spain provided acute and convalescent COVID-19 samples.

This CDR3 has 15 residues. From germline, CDR1 is MNHEY and CDR2 SVGAGI. Trimming removed 2 bases from V and 1 base from J, with 11 bases in between. The method was immunoSEQ multiplex PCR; TCRdb's version includes in-frame clones alone and lacks a portion of them. The sample has 300,000 to 400,000 clones; 80% to 90% are singletons. Participants were aged about 18 to 89 years, lived in around 22 US areas, and enrolled virtually. The chain joins TRBV6-5 to TRBJ1-1; D possibly corresponds to TRBD1 (6 bases). Sequenced input: PBMCs or T cells enriched from blood (not recorded which). The TCR originated in a man between 18 and 35 years old who had recovered from COVID-19. CDR3 coding DNA: TGTGCCAGCAGTTACGTGGGGACACAGAACACTGAAGCTTTCTTT. As protein: CASSYVGTQNTEAFF.